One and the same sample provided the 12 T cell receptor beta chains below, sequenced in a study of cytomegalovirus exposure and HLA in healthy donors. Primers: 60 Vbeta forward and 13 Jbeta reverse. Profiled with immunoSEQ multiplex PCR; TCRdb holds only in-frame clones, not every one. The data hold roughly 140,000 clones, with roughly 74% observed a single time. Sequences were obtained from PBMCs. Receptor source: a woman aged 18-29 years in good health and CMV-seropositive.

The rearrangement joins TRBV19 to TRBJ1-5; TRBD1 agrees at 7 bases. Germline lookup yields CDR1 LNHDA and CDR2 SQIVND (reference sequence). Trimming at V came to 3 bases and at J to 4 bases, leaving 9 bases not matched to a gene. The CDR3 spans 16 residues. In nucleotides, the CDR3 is TGTGCCAGTAGTATTTCTCAGGGGGTTTGGAATCAGCCCCAGCATTTT. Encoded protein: CASSISQGVWNQPQHF.

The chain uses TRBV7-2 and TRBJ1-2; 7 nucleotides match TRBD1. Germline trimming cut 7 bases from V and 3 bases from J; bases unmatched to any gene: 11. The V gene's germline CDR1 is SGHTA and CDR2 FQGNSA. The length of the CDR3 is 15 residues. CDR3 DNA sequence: TGTGCCAGCAAGCTTAGTACAGGGGCGGACTATGGCTACACCTTC. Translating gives CASKLSTGADYGYTF.

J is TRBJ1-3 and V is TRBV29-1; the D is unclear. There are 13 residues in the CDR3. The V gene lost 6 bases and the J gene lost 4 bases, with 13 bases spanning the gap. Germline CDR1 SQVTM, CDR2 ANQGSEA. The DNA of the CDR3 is TGCAGCGTCAGAACGACGGGAGGAAACACCATATATTTT. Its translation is CSVRTTGGNTIYF.

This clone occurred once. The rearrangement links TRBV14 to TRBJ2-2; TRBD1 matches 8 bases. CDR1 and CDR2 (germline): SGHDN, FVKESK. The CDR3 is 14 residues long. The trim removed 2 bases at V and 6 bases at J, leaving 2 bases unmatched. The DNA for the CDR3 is TGTGCCAGCAGCCAACGACAGGGGCCCGGGGAGCTGTTTTTT. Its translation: CASSQRQGPGELFF.

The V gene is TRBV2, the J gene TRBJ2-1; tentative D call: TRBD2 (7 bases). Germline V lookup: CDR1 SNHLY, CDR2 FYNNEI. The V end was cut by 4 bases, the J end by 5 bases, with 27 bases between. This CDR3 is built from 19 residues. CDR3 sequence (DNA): TGTGCCAGCAGTGGTCCACCGTCGGCGCGGGGGCTGGCGAACAATGAGCAGTTCTTC. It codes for CASSGPPSARGLANNEQFF.

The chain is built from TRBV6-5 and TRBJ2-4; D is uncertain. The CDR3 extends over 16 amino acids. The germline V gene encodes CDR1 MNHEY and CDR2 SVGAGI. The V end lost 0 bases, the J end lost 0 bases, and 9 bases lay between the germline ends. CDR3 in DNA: TGTGCCAGCAGTTACTCGCGTGTGCTAGCCAAAAACATTCAGTACTTC. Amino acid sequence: CASSYSRVLAKNIQYF.

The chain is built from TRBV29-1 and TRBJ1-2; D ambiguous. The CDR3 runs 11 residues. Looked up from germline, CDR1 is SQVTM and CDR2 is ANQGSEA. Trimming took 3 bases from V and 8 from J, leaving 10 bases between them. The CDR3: CSVDGAGGYTF. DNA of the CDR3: TGCAGCGTTGATGGAGCTGGAGGCTACACCTTC.

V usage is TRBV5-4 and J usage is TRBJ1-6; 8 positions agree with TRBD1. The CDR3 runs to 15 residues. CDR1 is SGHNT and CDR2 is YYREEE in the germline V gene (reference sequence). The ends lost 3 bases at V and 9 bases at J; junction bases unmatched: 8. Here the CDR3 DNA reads TGTGCCAGCAGCTCGCTTGGACAGGGAACTTCACCCCTCCACTTT. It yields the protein CASSSLGQGTSPLHF.

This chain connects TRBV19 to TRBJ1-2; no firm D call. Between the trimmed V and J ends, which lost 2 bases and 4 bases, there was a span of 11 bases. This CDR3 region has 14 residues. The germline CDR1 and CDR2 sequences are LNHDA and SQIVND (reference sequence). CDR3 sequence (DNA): TGTGCCAGTAGTATAAGGGAGGGCCTCTATGGCTACACCTTC. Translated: CASSIREGLYGYTF.

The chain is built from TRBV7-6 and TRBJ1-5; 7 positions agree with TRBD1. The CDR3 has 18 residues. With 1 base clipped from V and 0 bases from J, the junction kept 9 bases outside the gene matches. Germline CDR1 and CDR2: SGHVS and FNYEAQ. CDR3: CASSLVSGTAYSNQPQHF. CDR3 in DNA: TGTGCCAGCAGCTTAGTCTCCGGGACAGCGTATAGCAATCAGCCCCAGCATTTT.

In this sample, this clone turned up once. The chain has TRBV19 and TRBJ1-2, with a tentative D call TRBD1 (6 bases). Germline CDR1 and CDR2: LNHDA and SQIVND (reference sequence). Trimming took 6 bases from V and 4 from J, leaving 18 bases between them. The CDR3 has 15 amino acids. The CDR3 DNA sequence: TGTGCCAGTAGGCCGAGGGGGGGCGACGGCTATGGCTACACCTTC. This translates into CASRPRGGDGYGYTF. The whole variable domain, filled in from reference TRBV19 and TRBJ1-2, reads DGGITQSPKYLFRKEGQNVTLSCEQNLNHDAMYWYRQDPGQGLRLIYYSQIVNDFQKGDIAEGYSVSREKKESFPLTVTSAQKNPTAFYLCASRPRGGDGYGYTFGSGTRLTVV.

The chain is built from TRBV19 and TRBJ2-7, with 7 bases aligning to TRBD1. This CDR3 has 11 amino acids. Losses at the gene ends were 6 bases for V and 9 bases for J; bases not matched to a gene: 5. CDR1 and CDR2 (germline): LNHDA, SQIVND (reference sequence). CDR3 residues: CASRTGRGQYF. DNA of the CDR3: TGTGCCAGTAGGACAGGGCGCGGGCAGTACTTC.